One T cell receptor beta chain is described in this entry. This clonotype was counted a few times. The antigen it recognizes is unknown. The sample holds no much larger clone one base away, and base qualities are not on file. Clipping removes 5 bases from V and 4 bases from J, with 6 as the unmatched junction base count. From its cysteine to its phenylalanine, the CDR3 spans 14 amino acids. Kept here is only the CDR3 DNA, which spans 42 bases and is read in frame from base 1. The germline V gene (reference sequence) supplies CDR1 MNHEY and CDR2 SMNVEV. This was a case-control study nested in a cohort of healthcare workers in London, UK, who had nasopharyngeal swab PCR tests and blood samples taken every week. Healthcare workers were recruited between 23 and 31 March 2020, during the week of the UK lockdown, and were followed weekly for up to about 15 weeks. This sample is drawn from a study of early T cells in non-severe SARS-CoV-2 infection (TCRdb year 2021). Notes on the research overall: Bulk RNA from unsorted whole blood was used for TCR sequencing, so alpha and beta chains could not be paired. Results the study describes overall, beyond this receptor: VDJdb matching was skewed toward anti-spike CD8 responses and likely underestimated virus-specific expansions, missing private and CD4 specificities.

Receptors were amplified or captured by 5' RACE. These reads were obtained on a NextSeq 500. Unique molecular identifiers were attached to individual cDNA molecules in the TCR library protocol so that sequencing error and PCR bias could be corrected. TCR alpha and beta chains were both sequenced, and the abundances of alpha and beta sequences in each sample were closely correlated with each other. On the authors' methods: Decombinator V4 was used to annotate the V gene, J gene and CDR3 of the TCR sequences. Expanded TCRs were defined as changing significantly between any two time points under a Poisson model with p below 0.0001. TCR abundances were normalised to the total number of TCRs sequenced per sample and were expressed as counts per million. TRAV1-2 paired with TRAJ12, TRAJ20 or TRAJ33 defined MAIT TCRs, while TRAV10 paired with TRAJ18 defined iNKT TCRs. A search of VDJdb, accessed on 1 November 2021, was run for TCRs annotated to CMV, EBV and SARS-CoV-2, with TCRs annotated for multiple antigens excluded. TCRdb passed the public sequencing reads through fastp at Q25 and MiXCR, retaining productive beta sequences. Duplicate CDR3 protein sequences are folded into a single record with the most common DNA and genes. The authors' filters were not applied to this entry. The table for this sample lists tens of thousands of distinct CDR3 sequences; around 14% of them were counted only once. About a tenth of the sample goes to the ten largest clones.

The sample was whole blood, taken at baseline. The chain uses TRBV27 and TRBJ2-3, and 7 junction bases match TRBD1. This sequence was found in an adult who was a healthcare worker with PCR-confirmed SARS-CoV-2 infection or an uninfected control (not recorded which). The DNA sequence reads TGTGCCAGCAGTCTCCGGACAGGACCAGATACGCAGTATTTT. This encodes CASSLRTGPDTQYF.